These 9 T cell receptor beta chains were sequenced from one sample in a study of identical twins. TCRdb ran MiXCR on the 5' RACE reads and lists one entry per CDR3 protein. Among some 1,700,000 distinct CDR3 sequences listed, about 30% were seen once. The specimen was cord blood. These receptors were taken from a newborn girl in good health.

This chain uses TRBV20-1 with TRBJ1-2, with TRBD1 matching 10 bases. The germline gives CDR1 DFQATT, CDR2 SNEGSKA (reference sequence). V was pared by 4 bases and J by 8 bases, with 4 bases of the junction left unmatched. The CDR3 runs 12 residues. This CDR3 is CSATGQGEGYTF. CDR3 nucleotides: TGCAGTGCTACCGGACAGGGGGAGGGCTACACCTTC.

There are many counts of this clonotype. This chain uses TRBV28 with TRBJ1-4, with TRBD1 matching 7 bases. The germline CDR1 and CDR2 sequences are MDHEN and SYDVKM. With V trimmed by 2 bases and J by 3 bases, 0 bases remained unmatched. CDR3 length: 14 amino acids. CDR3 region: CASSLDRANEKLFF. For the CDR3, the DNA is TGTGCCAGCAGTTTAGACAGGGCTAATGAAAAACTGTTTTTT. Full variable domain (remainder filled in from reference TRBV28 and TRBJ1-4): DVKVTQSSRYLVKRTGEKVFLECVQDMDHENMFWYRQDPGLGLRLIYFSYDVKMKEKGDIPEGYSVSREKKERFSLILESASTNQTSMYLCASSLDRANEKLFFGSGTQLSVL.

About this clonotype itself: Germline is not matched at one junction end, which may reflect a read error. The chain links TRBV4-1 to TRBJ1-1; D perhaps matches TRBD1 (5 bases). Germline CDR1 is MGHRA and CDR2 is YSYEKL. This CDR3 is built from 15 residues. The CDR3 DNA reads TGCGCCGGCAGCCATGGAAGGCAGGGAGGCACTGAAGCTTTCTTT. Protein sequence: CAGSHGRQGGTEAFF.

The CDR3 reads CSASSKQRGYNEQFF. Written as DNA, the CDR3 is TGCAGTGCTAGTTCTAAACAGCGGGGATACAATGAGCAGTTCTTC. The chain couples TRBV20-1 to TRBJ2-1; TRBD2 matches at 7 bases. Germline lookup yields CDR1 DFQATT and CDR2 SNEGSKA (reference sequence). The CDR3 spans 15 residues. The ends lost 3 bases at V and 4 bases at J; junction bases unmatched: 9.

This clonotype was observed a few times. This chain connects TRBV5-1 to TRBJ2-3; D might be TRBD2 (6 bases). Trimming left V 3 bases short and J 4 bases short, with 15 bases between. Germline lookup yields CDR1 SGHRS and CDR2 YFSETQ. The CDR3 is 15 residues long. CDR3 residues: CASSYRASDPDTQYF. The CDR3, as DNA: TGCGCCAGCAGCTATCGGGCTAGCGACCCAGATACGCAGTATTTT.

V usage is TRBV7-9 and J usage is TRBJ1-1, with D possibly being TRBD1 (5 bases). This CDR3 is 15 amino acids long. With 1 base removed from V and 10 bases from J, the gap between germline ends came to 19 bases. In germline, CDR1 is SEHNR, CDR2 FQNEAQ (reference sequence). As DNA, the CDR3 is TGTGCCAGCAGCTTAGACCGGGGGGGTTCGGGCCGAGCTTTCTTT. This codes for CASSLDRGGSGRAFF.

A few counts support this clonotype. This chain joins TRBV25-1 and TRBJ2-5; 8 bases fit TRBD2. After removal of 1 base from V and 0 bases from J, the junction contained 7 bases not matched to a gene. Germline CDR1 is MGHDK and CDR2 is SYGVNS. The CDR3 is made up of 17 amino acids. The CDR3 protein is CASSEWVAGPYQETQYF. Here the CDR3 DNA reads TGTGCCAGCAGTGAATGGGTAGCGGGGCCGTACCAAGAGACCCAGTACTTC.

This clonotype has only a few counts. V usage is TRBV13 and J usage is TRBJ1-2; 10 bases line up with TRBD1. Germline V gene data show CDR1 as PRHDT and CDR2 as FYEKMQ (reference sequence). CDR3 size: 14 residues. J lost 10 bases, V lost 5 bases, and 10 bases had no gene match. CDR3 nucleotide sequence: TGTGCCAGCAGCGCCGGGACAGGGGAACAGGACTACACCTTC. It specifies CASSAGTGEQDYTF.

This sequence joins TRBV6-5 and TRBJ2-6; no firm D call. This CDR3 contains 15 residues. Germline V gene sequence: CDR1 MNHEY, CDR2 SVGAGI. V was shortened by 4 bases and J by 3 bases, with 10 bases between the two germline ends. The CDR3 coding sequence is TGTGCCAGCAGTTGCTCACCCTTTGGGGCCAACGTCCTGACTTTC. The encoded protein is CASSCSPFGANVLTF.